This T cell receptor beta chain stems from a study of immune cell composition in non-small cell lung cancer. Turning to the study itself: Histologic subtype was mainly adenocarcinoma or squamous cell carcinoma.

Deletions cut 6 bases from V and 3 bases from J, with 14 bases between. Germline CDR1 is SEHNR and CDR2 is FQNEAQ (reference sequence). The CDR3 runs to 15 residues. Sequenced by immunoSEQ multiplex PCR; TCRdb stores in-frame clones only, minus some. The table lists approximately 3,000 clones, about three quarters of them singletons. Study-level findings and limits: Tumour-reactive clones were not shown to match dominant in vivo tumour clones. 60% to 75% of squamous and around a third of adenocarcinoma cases had tumour-associated clones >0.5%. No significant correlation existed between pack-years smoked and tumour clonality.

Of note for this clone: Its target is not known.

Sequences were obtained from lung tumor tissue. The V call is TRBV7-9, the J call TRBJ2-2; maybe TRBD2 (6 bases). This receptor was identified in a human donor with non-small cell lung cancer. In nucleotides, the CDR3 is TGTGCCAGCAGTTCATCAGGGAGGCACACCGGGGAGCTGTTTTTT. This codes for CASSSSGRHTGELFF.